This T cell receptor (beta chain) was recorded in a study of T-cell reconstitution after alpha-beta-depleted transplantation in children. Points from the study as a whole: Expanded graft clones, several hundred of them, were reportedly the source of alpha-beta T cells about two months after transplant. Day-60 TCRbeta diversity that was high in some patients was derived from surviving recipient T cells and thymic progenitors. A year had passed since transplant, and T-cell counts and diversity by then came mostly from newly produced T cells.

Looked up from germline, CDR1 is DFQATT and CDR2 is SNEGSKA (reference sequence). V was pared by 6 bases and J by 8 bases, with 17 bases between. The CDR3 runs 13 residues. In regard to this clonotype: Its matching antigen is unknown.

Molecular barcoding with unique molecular identifiers was used for the TCRbeta library. In TCRdb, the PCR reads were re-called with MiXCR into one record per CDR3 protein. The sample has about 980,000 distinct CDR3 sequences; about 30% are singletons. This chain joins TRBV20-1 and TRBJ2-1; D possibly matches TRBD1 or TRBD2 (6 bases each). This TCR was sampled from a boy under three years old who had a stem cell transplant for SCID, so the T cells may come from the graft donor. The input for sequencing was PBMCs, mostly from graft donor cells, taken 360 days after TCRalphabeta/CD19-depleted stem cell transplant. CDR3 loop: CSAWGSGEDEQFF. The CDR3 DNA is TGCAGTGCCTGGGGGTCAGGGGAGGATGAGCAGTTCTTC.